These 14 T cell receptor beta chains came from one sample sequenced in a study of T cell responses to AZD1222 COVID-19 vaccine. Sequencing was performed with immunoSEQ multiplex PCR; in TCRdb, only in-frame clones are kept and a portion is missing. This table holds 150,000 or so clones, approximately 90% found once. The sequenced sample was peripheral blood, obtained on day 0 of AZD1222 vaccination. The origin of the receptors is an adult in good health.

CDR3 sequence: CASSMLVGQSYEQYF. CDR3 in DNA: TGTGCCAGTAGTATGTTGGTAGGTCAGTCCTACGAGCAGTACTTC. The chain couples TRBV19 to TRBJ2-7; D uncertain. Trimming cost V 3 bases and J 1 base, with 13 bases left between them. The CDR3 is 15 residues long. CDR1 is LNHDA, CDR2 SQIVND, per germline (reference sequence).

The J gene is TRBJ2-7, the V gene TRBV6-2 or TRBV6-3; 8 bases line up with TRBD1. Trimming at V came to 2 bases and at J to 5 bases, leaving 5 bases not matched to a gene. Germline values: CDR1 MNHEY, CDR2 SVGEGT. The CDR3 is made up of 14 amino acids. The CDR3 spells CASSYVDRENEQYF. CDR3 DNA sequence: TGTGCCAGCAGTTACGTGGACAGGGAGAACGAGCAGTACTTC.

The rearrangement links TRBV7-9 to TRBJ1-2; D unclear. CDR1 is SEHNR, CDR2 FQNEAQ, per germline (reference sequence). CDR3 length equals 12 residues. V was shortened by 5 bases and J by 6 bases, with 10 bases between the two germline ends. The CDR3 sequence is CASSGRLDGYTF. CDR3 bases: TGTGCCAGCAGCGGCCGGTTAGATGGCTACACCTTC.

The chain links TRBV28 to TRBJ1-1; no clear D gene. Germline V gives CDR1 MDHEN, CDR2 SYDVKM. V was trimmed by 7 bases and J by 4 bases, leaving 16 bases between them. The CDR3 totals 14 residues. The CDR3 spells CASTRRGRSTEAFF. In DNA form, the CDR3 reads TGTGCCAGCACCCGACGAGGAAGGTCCACTGAAGCTTTCTTT.

V and J are TRBV7-9 and TRBJ1-2; no clear D. CDR3 length: 13 amino acids. The germline V gene has CDR1 SEHNR and CDR2 FQNEAQ (reference sequence). V was pared by 2 bases and J by 4 bases, with 8 bases between. CDR3 nucleotide sequence: TGTGCCAGCAGCTTATCTGGGGTCTATGGCTACACCTTC. It translates to CASSLSGVYGYTF.

The V and J genes are TRBV5-4 and TRBJ1-1; 8 bases line up with TRBD1. CDR1 SGHNT and CDR2 YYREEE come from the germline V gene (reference sequence). V shed 4 bases, J shed 4 bases, and the junction held 9 bases outside the gene matches. The CDR3 runs 15 residues. Written as DNA, the CDR3 is TGTGCCAGCAGCCACCCCGGACAGGGAGGCACTGAAGCTTTCTTT. Translated: CASSHPGQGGTEAFF.

The chain carries TRBV12-3 or TRBV12-4 and TRBJ2-4; possibly TRBD1 for D (5 bases). CDR3 length: 13 amino acids. V lost 5 bases to trimming and J lost 8 bases, with 13 bases between them. The CDR3 is CASSIIGVDIQYF. As DNA, the CDR3 is TGTGCCAGCAGTATAATAGGGGTGGACATTCAGTACTTC.

The chain joins TRBV11-2 to TRBJ2-3; perhaps TRBD2 as D (5 bases). V was cut by 1 base and J by 9 bases, with 17 bases left in between. The germline CDR1 and CDR2 sequences are SGHAT and FQNNGV. CDR3 length: 15 amino acids. The CDR3 nucleotides are TGTGCCAGCAGCTTAGGAGTGACGTGGGAGACCACGCAGTATTTT. This gives the protein CASSLGVTWETTQYF.

This sequence joins TRBV5-1 and TRBJ2-5; 8 bases agree with TRBD1. Trimming removed 2 bases from V and 1 base from J; junction bases left unmatched: 1. In germline, CDR1 is SGHRS, CDR2 YFSETQ. This CDR3 comprises 14 residues. CDR3 DNA sequence: TGCGCCAGCAGCTTAGGACAGGGCCAAGAGACCCAGTACTTC. Translation: CASSLGQGQETQYF.

This sequence joins TRBV7-9 and TRBJ2-3; D is unclear. CDR3 length: 14 amino acids. Per germline, CDR1 SEHNR and CDR2 FQNEAQ (reference sequence). V lost 1 base and J 6 bases, leaving 11 bases between the germline ends. The CDR3 protein is CASSLGVSTDTQYF. CDR3 coding DNA: TGTGCCAGCAGCTTAGGAGTGAGTACGGATACGCAGTATTTT.

This chain uses TRBV5-6 with TRBJ1-1; D remains ambiguous. V shed 5 bases and J shed 7 bases, with 12 bases lying between them. The CDR3 is 12 residues long. Germline CDR1 SGHDT, CDR2 YYEEEE. This chain's CDR3 is CASRRQLGEAFF. CDR3 in DNA: TGTGCCAGCAGGCGTCAGCTCGGTGAAGCTTTCTTT.

The V gene is TRBV9, the J gene TRBJ1-6, with no clear D. The CDR3 runs to 15 residues. CDR1 SGDLS and CDR2 YYNGEE come from the germline V gene. Trimming left V 0 bases short and J 7 bases short, with 11 bases between. The CDR3 is CASSVGEMKNSPLHF. The DNA of the CDR3 is TGTGCCAGCAGCGTAGGGGAAATGAAGAATTCACCCCTCCACTTT.

This clone came up once. The CDR3 bases are TGTGCCAGTAGTGCTAGCGGGACCTACGAGCAGTACTTC. Protein product: CASSASGTYEQYF. The genes are TRBV19 and TRBJ2-7, with 9 bases identical to TRBD2. The CDR3 is made up of 13 amino acids. Germline CDR1 and CDR2: LNHDA and SQIVND (reference sequence). V lost 5 bases to trimming and J lost 2 bases; unmatched junction nucleotides: 1.

This CDR3 reads CASSARTSGRAQLAGELFF. The DNA for the CDR3 is TGTGCCAGCAGTGCACGGACTAGCGGGAGGGCCCAATTGGCCGGGGAGCTGTTTTTT. The chain combines TRBV27 with TRBJ2-2; TRBD2 agrees at 15 bases. This CDR3 region has 19 residues. Germline values: CDR1 MNHEY, CDR2 SMNVEV (reference sequence). J was trimmed by 6 bases and V by 5 bases; bases with no gene match: 13.